This T cell receptor beta chain derives from a study of shared clonotypes between healthy human individuals. The V and J ends lost 10 bases and 1 base, in that order; junction bases with no gene match: 5. CDR3 length equals 13 residues. Germline V lookup: CDR1 SNHLY, CDR2 FYNNEI. Replicate PCRs from sorted subsets contained approximately 220 ng DNA, which is around 30,000 T cell genomes. Original analysis: Filtering differed, since immunoSEQ gave only junction sequences and no quality scores. Assay: immunoSEQ multiplex PCR; the TCRdb copy retains only in-frame clones and omits some. V, J and clone size derive from that table, while D and trimming were established from the DNA sequence. The sample contains just over 2,000,000 clones, over 85% of which appear only once. The donors were all Caucasian adults (living in Nashville, Tennessee).

The chain employs TRBV2 and TRBJ2-5; 8 bases are a match to TRBD2. The TCR comes from a young man in good health. The material sequenced was naive CD4+ T cells sorted from blood. Indicated subset: CD45RA+ positively selected. CDR3 sequence: CATSGGSQETQYF. CDR3 DNA sequence: TGTGCCACGAGCGGGGGAAGCCAAGAGACCCAGTACTTC. The full variable domain, completed using reference TRBV2 and TRBJ2-5, is EPEVTQTPSHQVTQMGQEVILRCVPISNHLYFYWYRQILGQKVEFLVSFYNNEISEKSEIFDDQFSVERPDGSNFTLKIRSTKLEDSAMYFCATSGGSQETQYFGPGTRLLVL.